This TCR beta chain derives from a study of beta chain features in type 1 diabetes. Study details: There was similarity between patients and healthy donors in age, gender and cell yields.

In germline, CDR1 is MNHNS, CDR2 SASEGT. V lost 6 bases, J lost 0 bases, and 11 bases lay in between. The CDR3 is 14 residues long. The investigators reverse transcribed all of the isolated RNA, so they sequenced expressed TCRB transcripts. Libraries were prepared by immunoSEQ multiplex PCR; TCRdb keeps only in-frame clonotypes and omits some of them. The repertoire includes about 320,000 clones, 11% to 15% of them detected once, and roughly 7% sits in the top ten. The chain employs TRBV6-1 and TRBJ1-1; D unresolved. The sequence was collected from a man aged 30-40 years in good health. The sample comprised central memory CD4+ T cells from blood. CDR3 bases: TGTGCCAGCAGGAGGTTACAGTTGAACACTGAAGCTTTCTTT. Protein product: CASRRLQLNTEAFF.